This T cell receptor beta chain was obtained from a study of cytomegalovirus exposure and HLA in healthy donors. Findings and limits, study-wide: Most TCR sequences were uncommon, yet certain public TCRs appeared in many donors. The authors considered a cluster of highly shared sequence variants likely to be a sequencing artifact.

This CDR3 has 16 residues. J was trimmed by 8 bases and V by 5 bases; bases with no gene match: 7. Germline CDR1 LNHDA, CDR2 SQIVND (reference sequence). PCR employed 60 Vbeta and 13 Jbeta primers. Method: immunoSEQ multiplex PCR; TCRdb's copy keeps in-frame clones and lacks some. The sample lists fewer than 150,000 clones, around 79% seen once, with less than 3.5% in the top ten. Worth noting for this clone: The target antigen is unknown.

The chain combines TRBV19 with TRBJ1-6, with 12 bases identical to TRBD1. This clonotype was obtained from a male donor in good health and CMV-seronegative. The sample comprised PBMCs. CDR3 region: CASSVTGTGGYSPLHF. Here the CDR3 DNA reads TGTGCCAGTAGTGTAACCGGGACAGGGGGCTATTCACCCCTCCACTTT.